The rows below give T cell receptor beta chains drawn from one sample of a study of human T cells and chemical hapten exposure. TCRdb recomputed calls from the RACE reads with MiXCR, one row per CDR3 protein. The sample lists 25,000 to 30,000 distinct CDR3 sequences; 8% to 9.5% were seen once. The input for sequencing was whole blood, taken in connection with sensitization to the hapten diphenylcyclopropenone (DPC). All receptors derive from a man younger than 45 with alopecia areata. Some clones in this sample may be carry-over from other donors' samples. CDR3s include the opening cysteine and the closing phenylalanine or tryptophan. Each record gives: D gene, J gene, clone size, V gene, CDR3 DNA, CDR3 protein. D genes are given only for firm matches. Size values are once, few and many counts, or a class for expanded clones, and some rows have none.

d_call: TRBD1
j_call: TRBJ1-1
clone_size: many
v_call: TRBV10-3
cdr3_nt: TGTGCCATCAGGGAGACAGGGGGACAGAACACTGAAGCTTTCTTT
cdr3_aa: CAIRETGGQNTEAFF

d_call: -
j_call: TRBJ2-4
clone_size: many
v_call: TRBV30
cdr3_nt: TGTGCCTGGAGTGTGTCTAGAATGATCCTAGCCAAAAACATTCAGTACTTC
cdr3_aa: CAWSVSRMILAKNIQYF

d_call: -
j_call: TRBJ2-3
clone_size: many
v_call: TRBV4-2
cdr3_nt: TGTGCCAGCAGCCAAGAAGGCATCGGGACAGATACGCAGTATTTT
cdr3_aa: CASSQEGIGTDTQYF

d_call: -
j_call: TRBJ2-7
clone_size: few
v_call: TRBV2
cdr3_nt: TGTGCCAGCACCGGGACTGCGTCCTACGAGCAGTACTTC
cdr3_aa: CASTGTASYEQYF

d_call: TRBD2
j_call: TRBJ2-5
clone_size: many
v_call: TRBV7-6
cdr3_nt: TGTGCCAGCAGCCCAGCCCTAGCGGGAGGGCCGAAGACCCAGTACTTC
cdr3_aa: CASSPALAGGPKTQYF

d_call: TRBD1
j_call: TRBJ1-4
clone_size: many
v_call: TRBV2
cdr3_nt: TGTGCCAGCAGTGCAGACAGGGGCTATGAAAAACTGTTTTTT
cdr3_aa: CASSADRGYEKLFF

d_call: -
j_call: TRBJ1-5
clone_size: many
v_call: TRBV3-1
cdr3_nt: TGTGCCAGCAGCTGGGGCCAGCCCAATCAGCCCCAGCATTTT
cdr3_aa: CASSWGQPNQPQHF

d_call: -
j_call: TRBJ2-5
clone_size: -
v_call: TRBV9
cdr3_nt: TGTGCCAGCAGCGTAGCAGGAGAAGAGACCCAGTACTTC
cdr3_aa: CASSVAGEETQYF

d_call: -
j_call: TRBJ2-1
clone_size: many
v_call: TRBV2
cdr3_nt: TGTGCCGGGCCCACCAGCTGGAGCAATGAGCAGTTCTTC
cdr3_aa: CAGPTSWSNEQFF

d_call: -
j_call: TRBJ1-2
clone_size: few
v_call: TRBV12-3/TRBV12-4
cdr3_nt: TGTGCCAGCGCAAGGTCGGGTGGCTACACCTTC
cdr3_aa: CASARSGGYTF

d_call: -
j_call: TRBJ2-1
clone_size: -
v_call: TRBV20-1
cdr3_nt: TGCAGTGCACAAGGACTGGGGGGTCTGTTCTTC
cdr3_aa: CSAQGLGGLFF

d_call: TRBD2
j_call: TRBJ2-7
clone_size: many
v_call: TRBV12-3/TRBV12-4
cdr3_nt: TGTGCCAGCAGTCCGGGACTAGAAACCTACGAGCAGTACTTC
cdr3_aa: CASSPGLETYEQYF

d_call: -
j_call: TRBJ1-4
clone_size: few
v_call: TRBV4-3
cdr3_nt: TGCGCCAGCAGCCAAGGAGGGGGGAATGAAAAACTGTTTTTT
cdr3_aa: CASSQGGGNEKLFF

d_call: TRBD1
j_call: TRBJ2-2
clone_size: many
v_call: TRBV3-1
cdr3_nt: TGTGCCAGCCGACAGGGTCCGAACACCGGGGAGCTGTTTTTT
cdr3_aa: CASRQGPNTGELFF

d_call: -
j_call: TRBJ1-3
clone_size: -
v_call: TRBV20-1
cdr3_nt: TGCAGTGTCGGGACCCGAAACACCATATATTTT
cdr3_aa: CSVGTRNTIYF

d_call: -
j_call: TRBJ1-1
clone_size: few
v_call: TRBV6-2/TRBV6-3
cdr3_nt: TGTGCCAGCAGTTACTCGATGGGCCAACAAGCTTTCTTT
cdr3_aa: CASSYSMGQQAFF

d_call: -
j_call: TRBJ1-1
clone_size: -
v_call: TRBV4-3
cdr3_nt: TGCGCCAGCAGTCGTGGAGGGACTGAAGCTTTCTTT
cdr3_aa: CASSRGGTEAFF

d_call: -
j_call: TRBJ2-1
clone_size: -
v_call: TRBV6-5
cdr3_nt: TGTGCCAGCAGTTACGGGGTCAGCTCCTACAATGAGCAGTTCTTC
cdr3_aa: CASSYGVSSYNEQFF

d_call: TRBD1
j_call: TRBJ2-7
clone_size: few
v_call: TRBV6-2/TRBV6-3
cdr3_nt: TGTGCCAGCATTGGACAGGGAAATAGCCTCACACACGAGCAGTACTTC
cdr3_aa: CASIGQGNSLTHEQYF

d_call: -
j_call: TRBJ2-2
clone_size: many
v_call: TRBV6-1
cdr3_nt: TGTGCCAGCAGGAGGCCGGGTTTGGGCACCGGGGAGCTGTTTTTT
cdr3_aa: CASRRPGLGTGELFF

d_call: -
j_call: TRBJ2-5
clone_size: few
v_call: TRBV11-2
cdr3_nt: TGTGCCAGCAGCCCTCTGACGGGAGAGACCCAGTACTTC
cdr3_aa: CASSPLTGETQYF

d_call: -
j_call: TRBJ1-5
clone_size: many
v_call: TRBV4-3
cdr3_nt: TGCGCCAGCAGCCAAGATCGAGACAGCTTCTTAGAGCCCCAGCATTTT
cdr3_aa: CASSQDRDSFLEPQHF